Listed below are T cell receptor beta chains from one sample, sequenced in a study of blood T cell repertoires in COVID-19. Here immunoSEQ multiplex PCR was the method, and the copy in TCRdb shows in-frame clones only, minus some. This sample has under 350,000 clones; roughly nine tenths occur once, and the top ten carry around 2.1%. What was sequenced was peripheral blood. The receptor source for this set is a man in his fifties with acute or convalescent COVID-19. Each CDR3 is given with its conserved first and last residue. Fields, in order: V gene, CDR3 protein.

v_gene: TRBV20-1; CDR3aa: CSARSRDEQYF
v_gene: TRBV19; CDR3aa: CASSWGTRGVGDTQYF
v_gene: TRBV5-4; CDR3aa: CASSLPGDYGYTF
v_gene: TRBV12-3/TRBV12-4; CDR3aa: CASSLVDGDFNTF
v_gene: TRBV7-9; CDR3aa: CASSPAGPGNQPQHF
v_gene: TRBV7-8; CDR3aa: CASSLGGAMNTEAFF
v_gene: TRBV4-2; CDR3aa: CASSQDNSNQPQHF
v_gene: TRBV2; CDR3aa: CASSAARVNTEAFF
v_gene: TRBV5-1; CDR3aa: CASSPHRGNMNTEAFF
v_gene: TRBV14; CDR3aa: CASSQGSFLLGQGAYEQYF
v_gene: TRBV7-2; CDR3aa: CASSLGHRNEKLFF
v_gene: TRBV5-1; CDR3aa: CASSFGQAQETQYF
v_gene: TRBV25-1; CDR3aa: CASSPQGTGVHEQYF
v_gene: TRBV12-3/TRBV12-4; CDR3aa: CASSLGGVGGYTF
v_gene: TRBV5-4; CDR3aa: CASSWTGAHTEAFF
v_gene: TRBV6-5; CDR3aa: CASSLGGANNEQYF
v_gene: TRBV2; CDR3aa: CASSADRGGEAFF
v_gene: TRBV5-1; CDR3aa: CASRLGGPYQETQYF
v_gene: TRBV19; CDR3aa: CATIRQGRSSTEAFF
v_gene: TRBV6-5; CDR3aa: CASRDTVDTQYF
v_gene: TRBV6-5; CDR3aa: CAGSRAGDSNSPLHF
v_gene: TRBV2; CDR3aa: CASSEALQGRYGYTF
v_gene: TRBV6-5; CDR3aa: CASSRTGYYEQYF
v_gene: TRBV19; CDR3aa: CASTNRIYSGNTIYF
v_gene: TRBV5-1; CDR3aa: CASSTGQPYNEQFF
v_gene: TRBV7-2; CDR3aa: CASSLTGYNEQFF
v_gene: TRBV5-4; CDR3aa: CASSLGGTGLFNEQFF